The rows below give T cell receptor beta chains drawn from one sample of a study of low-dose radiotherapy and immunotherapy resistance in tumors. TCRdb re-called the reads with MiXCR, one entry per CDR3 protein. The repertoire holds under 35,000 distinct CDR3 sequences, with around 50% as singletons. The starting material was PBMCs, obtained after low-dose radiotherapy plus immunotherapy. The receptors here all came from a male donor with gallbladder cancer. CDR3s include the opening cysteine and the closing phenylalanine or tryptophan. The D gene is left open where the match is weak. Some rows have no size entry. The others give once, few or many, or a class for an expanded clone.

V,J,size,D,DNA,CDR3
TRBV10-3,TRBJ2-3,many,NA,TGTGCCATCGGGAGCGGCTCAGATACGCAGTATTTT,CAIGSGSDTQYF
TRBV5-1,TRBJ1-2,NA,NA,TGCGCCAGCAGCTTGGCGGCGACAGACTATGGCTACACCTTC,CASSLAATDYGYTF
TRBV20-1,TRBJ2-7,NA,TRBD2,TGCAGTGCTAGAGATTTACAGCGGGGAACCTACGAGCAGTACTTC,CSARDLQRGTYEQYF
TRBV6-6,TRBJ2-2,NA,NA,TGTGCCAGCAGTTACTCGGTCGGGAGCCGGACCGGGGAGCTGTTTTTT,CASSYSVGSRTGELFF
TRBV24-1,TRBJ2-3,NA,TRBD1,TGTGCCACCAGTGACCCACAGGGGGTGTCAGATACGCAGTATTTT,CATSDPQGVSDTQYF
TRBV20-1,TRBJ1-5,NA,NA,TGCAGTGCGCCGGGACAATGGCAGAATCAGCCCCAGCATTTT,CSAPGQWQNQPQHF
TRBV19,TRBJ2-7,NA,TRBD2,TGTGCCAGTAGTAAGACTAGCGGGGGAGCGTACGAGCAGTACTTC,CASSKTSGGAYEQYF
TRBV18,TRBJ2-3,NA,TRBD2,TGTGCCAGCTCACCACTACAGACTAGCACTACAGATACGCAGTATTTT,CASSPLQTSTTDTQYF
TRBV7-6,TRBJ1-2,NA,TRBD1,TGTGCCAGCAGCTTAGTGAAGGGGGCGCATGGCTACACCTTC,CASSLVKGAHGYTF
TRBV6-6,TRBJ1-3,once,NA,TGTGCCAGCAGTTACTCGCGGGATATAGGAAACACCATATATTTT,CASSYSRDIGNTIYF
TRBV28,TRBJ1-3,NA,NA,TGTGCCAGCGTTCGCAGGGGTTCTGGAAACACCATATATTTT,CASVRRGSGNTIYF
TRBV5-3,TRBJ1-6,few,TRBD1,TGTGCCAGCAGCTTGGACAGGGCGGGTTCACCCCTCCACTTT,CASSLDRAGSPLHF
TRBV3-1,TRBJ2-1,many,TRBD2,TGTGCCAGCAGCCAATCCGGGACTAGCCCCTTCAATGAGCAGTTCTTC,CASSQSGTSPFNEQFF
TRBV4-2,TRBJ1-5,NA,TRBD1,TGTGCCAGCAGCAAAGGGGGCCTCGATCAGCCCCAGCATTTT,CASSKGGLDQPQHF
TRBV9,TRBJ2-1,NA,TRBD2,TGTGCCAGCAGCGTATATAGCGGGGGCTACAATGAGCAGTTCTTC,CASSVYSGGYNEQFF
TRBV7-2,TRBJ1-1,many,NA,TGTGCCAGCAGCCCGGATAGAATAGGGCCTGAAGCTTTCTTT,CASSPDRIGPEAFF
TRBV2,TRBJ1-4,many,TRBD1,TGTGCCAGCAGTCGACAGGGTCGGGTTGAAAAACTGTTTTTT,CASSRQGRVEKLFF
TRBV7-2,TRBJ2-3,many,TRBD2,TGTGCCAGCAGCTTAGAGAGGGATGGGACTAGCGGCGATACGCAGTATTTT,CASSLERDGTSGDTQYF
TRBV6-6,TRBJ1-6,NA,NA,TGTGCCAGCAGAAGGGATCCAGGGGAGTCTAATTCACCCCTCCACTTT,CASRRDPGESNSPLHF
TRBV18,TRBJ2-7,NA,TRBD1,TGTGCCAGCTCTCTCAACCGGGACAGGGCCGCCCCAGAGTACTTC,CASSLNRDRAAPEYF
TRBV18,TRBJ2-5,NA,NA,TGTGCCAGCTCGATCACCCCCGGCGGTGCGCCCGGGGCCCAGTACTTC,CASSITPGGAPGAQYF
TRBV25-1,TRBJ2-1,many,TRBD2,TGTGCCAGCAGTGCCCCCGGACTAGCTTCCTACAATGAGCAGTTCTTC,CASSAPGLASYNEQFF
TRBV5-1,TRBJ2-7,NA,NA,TGCGCCAGCAGCTCGGAGGCGGGTCCCGCCTACGAGCAGTACTTC,CASSSEAGPAYEQYF
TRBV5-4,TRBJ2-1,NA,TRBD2,TGTGCCAGCAGCTTGGTTGGGGGGGGGGTCGGTGATGAGCAGTTCTTC,CASSLVGGGVGDEQFF
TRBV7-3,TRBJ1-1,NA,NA,TGTGCCAGCAGCTTGGGATTAGGGAACACTGAAGCTTTCTTT,CASSLGLGNTEAFF
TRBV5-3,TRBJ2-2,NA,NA,NA,CASSTSGRENTGELFFF
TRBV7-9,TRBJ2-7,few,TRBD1,TGTGCCAGCAGCTTAGTCACAGGGGCCTACGAGCAGTACTTC,CASSLVTGAYEQYF
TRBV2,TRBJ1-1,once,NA,TGTGCCAGCAGGTTGACAGTGAACACTGAAGCTTTCTTT,CASRLTVNTEAFF
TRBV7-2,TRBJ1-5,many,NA,TGTGCCAGCAGCGAAGGCCCGGGTGTCCAGCATTTT,CASSEGPGVQHF
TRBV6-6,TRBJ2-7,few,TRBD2,TGTGCCAGCAGTGTCCGGACGGGAGGCTCCTACGAGCAGTACTTC,CASSVRTGGSYEQYF
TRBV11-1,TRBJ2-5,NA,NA,TGTGCCAGCAGCTTTAAAGAGACCCTGTACTTC,CASSFKETLYF
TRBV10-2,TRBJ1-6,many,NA,TGCGCCAGCAGTAAACAGGACTCCTATAATTCACCCCTCCACTTT,CASSKQDSYNSPLHF
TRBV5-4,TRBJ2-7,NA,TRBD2,TGTGCCAGCAGCCCCGGACTAGTAGGGTCCTACGAGCAGTACTTC,CASSPGLVGSYEQYF
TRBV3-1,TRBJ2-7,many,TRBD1,TGTGCCAGCACCATGACAGGGGGCAAGAACTACGAGCAGTACTTC,CASTMTGGKNYEQYF
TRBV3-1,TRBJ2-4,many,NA,TGTGCCAGCAGCCAAGACAAGGGGATCGGAAACATTCAGTACTTC,CASSQDKGIGNIQYF
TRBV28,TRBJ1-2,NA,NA,TGTGCCAGCACCTCGGGCTATGGCTACACCTTC,CASTSGYGYTF
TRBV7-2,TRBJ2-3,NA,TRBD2,TGTGCCAGCAGCGGGCGACCGACTAGCGGGGGGGCCGGCACAGATACGCAGTATTTT,CASSGRPTSGGAGTDTQYF
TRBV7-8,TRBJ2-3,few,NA,TGTGCCAGCAGCTTAGCGAGTACAGGGCCAGATACGCAGTATTTT,CASSLASTGPDTQYF
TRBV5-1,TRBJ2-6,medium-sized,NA,TGCGCCAGCAGGGCGAACTCTGGGGCCAACGTCCTGACTTTC,CASRANSGANVLTF
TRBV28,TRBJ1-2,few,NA,TGTGCCAGCAGCGCGACAGACTATGGCTACACCTTC,CASSATDYGYTF
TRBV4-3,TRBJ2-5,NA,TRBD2,TGCGCCAGCAGCCAAGGCACCGGGACTAGCGGAGAGACCCAGTACTTC,CASSQGTGTSGETQYF
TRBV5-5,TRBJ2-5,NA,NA,TGTGCCAGCAGCCCCGGTCGGAGCCTTCAAGAGACCCAGTACTTC,CASSPGRSLQETQYF
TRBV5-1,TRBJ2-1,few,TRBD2,TGCGCCAGCAGCTTGGGGGCTAGCGGGGGGGCCAGTTTGCAGTTCTTC,CASSLGASGGASLQFF
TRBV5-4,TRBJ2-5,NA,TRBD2,TGTGCCAGCAGCCCCACTAGCGGCCAATGTTACTTC,CASSPTSGQCYF
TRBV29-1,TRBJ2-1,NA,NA,TGCAGCGTTGATTCAGGCGACAATGAGCAGTTCTTC,CSVDSGDNEQFF
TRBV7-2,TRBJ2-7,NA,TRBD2,TGTGCCAGCAGCTCCCGGGGCGGGGGGATCTACGAGCAGTACTTC,CASSSRGGGIYEQYF